This T cell receptor beta chain was found in a study of low-dose radiotherapy and immunotherapy resistance in tumors. Study details: The fractionation for Cohort 1 was 0.5 Gy per fraction every 2 weeks, totaling 6.5 Gy. With cycle 1 day 1 as the start, patients took oral aspirin 300 mg daily for four cycles.

Priming of first-strand cDNA relied on TRAV- and TRBV-specific primers (covering alpha and beta chains). For amplifying TCRs, the PCR ran for roughly 20 cycles with Phusion, which was used together with a constant-region primer and the adapter on the V primers. Each CDR3 protein is one row after TCRdb ran MiXCR on the reads. The table lists roughly 90,000 distinct CDR3 sequences, more than 20% of them singletons. Germline V lookup: CDR1 LNHDA, CDR2 SQIVND (reference sequence). The CDR3 runs 12 residues. Trimming shortened V by 9 bases and J by 0 bases, and 8 bases separated the two germline ends. The time point was: after trial treatment. Treatment given: LDRT plus nivolumab, ipilimumab, low-dose cyclophosphamide and aspirin (RACIN trial). Treatment combined nivolumab, ipilimumab, aspirin, low-dose cyclophosphamide and low-dose radiotherapy in a dose-escalation trial. The presence of advanced solid tumors lacking tumor-infiltrating lymphocytes characterized eligible patients.

Sample: PBMCs, taken after low-dose radiotherapy plus immunotherapy. This chain links TRBV19 with TRBJ1-2; no reliable D call. This TCR was sampled from a female donor with ovarian cancer. CDR3 amino acids: CASADPNYGYTF. The CDR3 nucleotides read TGTGCCAGCGCCGATCCTAACTATGGCTACACCTTC.